This TCR beta chain was sequenced for a study of neoadjuvant anti-PD-1 for oral cavity cancer. Study-wide findings and caveats: With a few patients per group, TCR findings need larger cohorts.

With respect to this clone: Its target is unknown.

Tumor libraries mostly used 4.5 to 5.5 ug genomic DNA, two replicates each. Generated by immunoSEQ multiplex PCR, the TCRdb table keeps only in-frame clones and is missing some. The sample consists of about 9,200 clones, 55% to 65% of them appearing once. Time point described: after neoadjuvant nivolumab, at surgical resection. Patients were newly diagnosed with stage II-IVA oral cavity squamous cell carcinoma without prior systemic or radiation treatment. V was shortened by 4 bases and J by 2 bases, with 15 bases between the two germline ends. CDR3 size: 15 residues. Per germline, CDR1 MNHEY and CDR2 SMNVEV (reference sequence).

The chain carries TRBV27 and TRBJ2-7; a possible D gene is TRBD1 (6 bases). The starting material was tumor tissue, obtained after nivolumab (anti-PD-1) treatment. The sequence came from a person aged 35-79 years with oral cavity squamous cell carcinoma. Here the CDR3 reads CASSSPGTRTYEQYF. The CDR3 DNA sequence: TGTGCCAGCAGTTCCCCCGGGACAAGGACCTACGAGCAGTACTTC.